This T cell receptor beta chain was recorded in a study of T cell repertoires in cytomegalovirus infection (dated by TCRdb to about 2019). Study-wide context: Donor HLA type was relevant to the analysis, as public TCR beta signatures indicated carriage of CMV infection together with the matching HLA type. On the study overall, not on this receptor specifically: The ex vivo response was dominated by HLA-C-restricted CMV-specific TCR beta clonotypes, which also provided the single most frequent clonotype in two of eight donors. In both this cohort and an independent roughly 330-donor cohort, the cumulative frequency of public TCR beta family members distinguished carriers of CMV infection plus the relevant HLA type.

TCRdb lists the instrument as Illumina HiSeq 1500. TCRdb reprocessed the public reads (quality trimming at Q25 with fastp, clone calling with MiXCR) and kept in-frame beta chains. Each record represents a unique CDR3 protein, reported with the most common genes and DNA among its rows. The sample has approximately 500,000 distinct CDR3 sequences on record, about 10% of them singletons. In total, the top ten clones hold 10% of the sample. The CDR3 runs 16 residues from the cysteine to the phenylalanine. CDR3 DNA only is kept here, 48 bases in frame from base 1. The germline V gene provides CDR1 SGHTA and CDR2 FQGNSA. The V end gives up 0 bases and the J end 0 bases, leaving 5 bases in the junction not matched to a gene. This clonotype was counted many times. It has no known antigen specificity. It has no much larger one-base neighbor in the sample; base qualities were not kept.

Rearrangement joined TRBV7-2 to TRBJ2-7, with 7 bases aligning to TRBD1. Specimen: PBMCs. This TCR came from a human donor in good health (CMV status not recorded). Some clones in this sample may be carry-over from other donors' samples. At the DNA level, the sequence is TGTGCCAGCAGCTTAGCGGGACAGCTGAGCTCCTACGAGCAGTACTTC. Its translation is CASSLAGQLSSYEQYF. The CDR3, completed at both ends by the reference TRBV7-2 and TRBJ2-7 genes, gives the full variable domain GAGVSQSPSNKVTEKGKDVELRCDPISGHTALYWYRQSLGQGLEFLIYFQGNSAPDKSGLPSDRFSAERTGGSVSTLTIQRTQQEDSAVYLCASSLAGQLSSYEQYFGPGTRLTVT.